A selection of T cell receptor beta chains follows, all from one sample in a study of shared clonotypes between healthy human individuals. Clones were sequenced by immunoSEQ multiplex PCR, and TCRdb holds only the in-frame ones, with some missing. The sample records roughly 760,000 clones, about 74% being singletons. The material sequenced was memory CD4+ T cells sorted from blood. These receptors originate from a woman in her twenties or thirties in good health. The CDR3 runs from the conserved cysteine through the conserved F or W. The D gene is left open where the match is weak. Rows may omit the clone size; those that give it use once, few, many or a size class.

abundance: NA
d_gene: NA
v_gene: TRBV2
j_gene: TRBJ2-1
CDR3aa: CASRGPYNEQFF
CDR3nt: TGTGCCAGCAGGGGACCCTACAATGAGCAGTTCTTC

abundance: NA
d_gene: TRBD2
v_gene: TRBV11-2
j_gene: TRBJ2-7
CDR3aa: CASSLESPSGSDSYEQYF
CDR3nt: TGTGCCAGCAGCTTAGAGTCCCCCAGCGGGAGTGACTCCTACGAGCAGTACTTC

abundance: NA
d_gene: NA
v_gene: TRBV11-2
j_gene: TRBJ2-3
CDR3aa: CANQGGTTDTQYF
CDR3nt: TGTGCCAACCAGGGGGGAACCACAGATACGCAGTATTTT

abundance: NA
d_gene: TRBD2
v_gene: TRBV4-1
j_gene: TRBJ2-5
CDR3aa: CASSQPGGSDQETQYF
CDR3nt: TGCGCCAGCAGCCAACCGGGGGGATCCGACCAAGAGACCCAGTACTTC

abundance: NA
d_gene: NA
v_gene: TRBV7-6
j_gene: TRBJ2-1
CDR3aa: CASSLGLGEQFF
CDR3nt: TGTGCCAGCAGCCTAGGACTGGGTGAGCAGTTCTTC

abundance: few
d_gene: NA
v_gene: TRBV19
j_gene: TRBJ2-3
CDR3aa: CASSLTYTDTQYF
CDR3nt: TGTGCCAGTAGTTTAACCTACACAGATACGCAGTATTTT

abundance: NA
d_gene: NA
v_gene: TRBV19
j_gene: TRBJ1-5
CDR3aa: CASGMRARGNQPQHF
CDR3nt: TGTGCCAGCGGCATGCGGGCGAGGGGCAATCAGCCCCAGCATTTT

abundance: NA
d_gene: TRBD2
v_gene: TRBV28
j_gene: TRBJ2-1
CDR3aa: CASSVSTSGRAREQFF
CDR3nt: TGTGCCAGCAGCGTTTCAACTAGCGGGAGGGCGAGAGAGCAGTTCTTC

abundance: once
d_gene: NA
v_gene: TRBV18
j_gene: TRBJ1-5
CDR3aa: CASSSDTGNQPQHF
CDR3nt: TGTGCCAGCTCATCCGACACGGGCAATCAGCCCCAGCATTTT

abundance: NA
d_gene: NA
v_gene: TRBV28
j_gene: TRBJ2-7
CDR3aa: CASSLRQGRMYF
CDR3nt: TGTGCCAGCAGTTTAAGGCAGGGGAGGATGTACTTC

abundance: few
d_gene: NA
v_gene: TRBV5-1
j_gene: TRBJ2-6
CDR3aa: CASSQPWRSWSPDSGANVLTF
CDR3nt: TGCGCCAGCAGCCAACCTTGGAGGAGCTGGAGTCCGGACTCTGGGGCCAACGTCCTGACTTTC

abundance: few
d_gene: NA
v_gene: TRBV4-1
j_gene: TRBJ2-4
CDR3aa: CASSQEAGVKNIQYF
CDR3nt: TGCGCCAGCAGCCAAGAAGCGGGTGTCAAAAACATTCAGTACTTC

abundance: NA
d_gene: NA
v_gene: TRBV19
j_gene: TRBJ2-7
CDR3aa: CASSSGPGSYEQYF
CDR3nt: TGTGCCAGTAGTAGCGGCCCGGGATCCTACGAGCAGTACTTC

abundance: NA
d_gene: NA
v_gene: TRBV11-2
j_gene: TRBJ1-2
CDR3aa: CASSPQGLNGYTF
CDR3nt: TGTGCCAGCAGCCCCCAGGGGTTGAATGGCTACACCTTC

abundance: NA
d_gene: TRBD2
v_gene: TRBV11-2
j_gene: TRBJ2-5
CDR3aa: CASSPSGLADMRQETQYF
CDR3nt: TGTGCCAGCAGCCCCTCGGGACTAGCGGATATGAGGCAAGAGACCCAGTACTTC

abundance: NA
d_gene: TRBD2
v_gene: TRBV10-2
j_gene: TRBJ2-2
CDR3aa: CASSAAGDTGELFF
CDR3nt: TGCGCCAGCAGTGCGGCGGGAGACACCGGGGAGCTGTTTTTT

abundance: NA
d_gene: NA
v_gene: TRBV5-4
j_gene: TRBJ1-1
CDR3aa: CASSSMTGGATEAFF
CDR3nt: TGTGCCAGCAGCTCGATGACTGGCGGGGCCACTGAAGCTTTCTTT

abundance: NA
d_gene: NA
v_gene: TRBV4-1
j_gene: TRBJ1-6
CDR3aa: CASSSRSYNSPLHF
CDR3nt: TGCGCCAGCAGCAGTCGGTCCTATAATTCACCCCTCCACTTT

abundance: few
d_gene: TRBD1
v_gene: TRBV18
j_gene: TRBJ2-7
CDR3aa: CASSPRQGDEQYF
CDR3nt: TGTGCCAGCTCACCGCGACAGGGGGACGAGCAGTACTTC

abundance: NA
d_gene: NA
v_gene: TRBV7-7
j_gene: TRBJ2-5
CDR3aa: CASSLGGRQETQYF
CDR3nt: TGTGCCAGCAGCTTAGGTGGGAGGCAAGAGACCCAGTACTTC

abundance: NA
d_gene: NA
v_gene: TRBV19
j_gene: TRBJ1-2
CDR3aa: CASSIDLRLDSYGYTF
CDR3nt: TGTGCCAGTAGTATAGATCTCCGGCTTGACTCCTATGGCTACACCTTC

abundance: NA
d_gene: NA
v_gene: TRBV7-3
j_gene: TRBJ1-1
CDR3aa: CASRRKIGQSEAFF
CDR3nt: TGTGCCAGCAGAAGAAAGATCGGGCAGTCTGAAGCTTTCTTT

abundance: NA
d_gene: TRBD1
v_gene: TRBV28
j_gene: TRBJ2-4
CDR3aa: CASSGQGGKNIQYF
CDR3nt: TGTGCCAGCAGCGGACAGGGAGGCAAAAACATTCAGTACTTC

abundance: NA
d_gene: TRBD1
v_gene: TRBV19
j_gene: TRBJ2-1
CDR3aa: CASSTIWPPGTGLNNEQFF
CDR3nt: TGTGCCAGTAGTACGATTTGGCCCCCCGGGACAGGGCTTAACAATGAGCAGTTCTTC

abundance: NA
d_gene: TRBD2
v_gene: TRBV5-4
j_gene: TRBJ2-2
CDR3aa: CASSNLGGGRTGELFF
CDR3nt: TGTGCCAGCAGCAACCTGGGCGGGGGACGGACCGGGGAGCTGTTTTTT

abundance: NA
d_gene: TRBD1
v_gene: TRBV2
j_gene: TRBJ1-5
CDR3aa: CASRGQGVSNQPQHF
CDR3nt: TGTGCCAGCAGAGGACAGGGGGTTAGCAATCAGCCCCAGCATTTT